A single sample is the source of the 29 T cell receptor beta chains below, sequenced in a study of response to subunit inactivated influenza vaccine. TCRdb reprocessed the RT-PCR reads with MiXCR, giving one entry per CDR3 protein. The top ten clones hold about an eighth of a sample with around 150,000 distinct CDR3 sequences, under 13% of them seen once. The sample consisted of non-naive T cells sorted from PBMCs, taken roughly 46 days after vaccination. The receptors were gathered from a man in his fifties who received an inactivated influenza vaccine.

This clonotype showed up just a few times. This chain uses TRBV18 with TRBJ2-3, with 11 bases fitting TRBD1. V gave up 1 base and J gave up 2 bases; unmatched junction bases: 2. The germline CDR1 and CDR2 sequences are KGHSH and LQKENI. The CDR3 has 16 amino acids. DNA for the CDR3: TGTGCCAGCTCACCACGGGACAGGGGGAACACAGATACGCAGTATTTT. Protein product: CASSPRDRGNTDTQYF. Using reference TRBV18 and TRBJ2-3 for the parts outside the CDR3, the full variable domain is NAGVMQNPRHLVRRRGQEARLRCSPMKGHSHVYWYRQLPEEGLKFMVYLQKENIIDESGMPKERFSAEFPKEGPSILRIQQVVRGDSAAYFCASSPRDRGNTDTQYFGPGTRLTVL.

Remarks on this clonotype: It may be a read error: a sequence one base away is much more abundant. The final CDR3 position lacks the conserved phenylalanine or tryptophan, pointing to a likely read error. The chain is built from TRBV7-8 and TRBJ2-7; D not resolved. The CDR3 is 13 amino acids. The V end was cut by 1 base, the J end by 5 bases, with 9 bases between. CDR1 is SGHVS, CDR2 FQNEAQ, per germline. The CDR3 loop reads CASSLDLGDEQYS. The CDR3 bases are TGTGCCAGCAGCTTAGATTTAGGAGACGAGCAGTACTCC.

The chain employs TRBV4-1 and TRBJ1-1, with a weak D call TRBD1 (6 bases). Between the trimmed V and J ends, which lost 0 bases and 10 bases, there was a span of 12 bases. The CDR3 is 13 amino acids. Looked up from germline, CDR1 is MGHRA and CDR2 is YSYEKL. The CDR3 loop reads CASSQEGGLGAFF. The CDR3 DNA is TGCGCCAGCAGCCAAGAGGGGGGCTTGGGAGCTTTCTTT.

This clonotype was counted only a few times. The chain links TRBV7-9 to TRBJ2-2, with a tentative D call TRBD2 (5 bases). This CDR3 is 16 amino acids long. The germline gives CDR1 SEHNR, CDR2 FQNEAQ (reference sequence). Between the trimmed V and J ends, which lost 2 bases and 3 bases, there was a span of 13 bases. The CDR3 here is CASSLPGVADTGELFF. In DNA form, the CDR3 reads TGTGCCAGCAGCTTACCCGGGGTAGCCGACACCGGGGAGCTGTTTTTT.

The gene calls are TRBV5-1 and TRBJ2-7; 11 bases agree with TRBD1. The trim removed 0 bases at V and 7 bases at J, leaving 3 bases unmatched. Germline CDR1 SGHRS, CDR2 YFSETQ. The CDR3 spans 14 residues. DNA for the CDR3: TGCGCCAGCAGCTTGGGGACAGGGGGCTGGGAGCAGTACTTC. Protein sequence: CASSLGTGGWEQYF.

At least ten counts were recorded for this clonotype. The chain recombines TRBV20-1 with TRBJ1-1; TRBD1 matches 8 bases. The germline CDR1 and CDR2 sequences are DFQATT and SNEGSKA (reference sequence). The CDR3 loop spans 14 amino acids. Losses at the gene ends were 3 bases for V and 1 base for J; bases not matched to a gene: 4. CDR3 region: CSASRDRRNTEAFF. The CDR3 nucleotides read TGCAGTGCTAGCAGGGACAGGAGGAACACTGAAGCTTTCTTT.

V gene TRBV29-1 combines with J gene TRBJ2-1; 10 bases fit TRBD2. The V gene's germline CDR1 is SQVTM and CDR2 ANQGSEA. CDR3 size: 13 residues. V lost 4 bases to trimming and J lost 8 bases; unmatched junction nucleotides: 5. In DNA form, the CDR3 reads TGCAGCGTTGGTCAGCGGGGGGGCTATGAGCAGTTCTTC. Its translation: CSVGQRGGYEQFF.

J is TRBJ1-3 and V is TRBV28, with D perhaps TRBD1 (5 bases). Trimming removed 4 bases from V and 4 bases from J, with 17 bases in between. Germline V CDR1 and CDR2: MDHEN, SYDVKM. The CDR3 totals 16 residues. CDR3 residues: CASSSSAGSEGNTIYF. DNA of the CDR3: TGTGCCAGCAGTTCCTCCGCAGGGTCGGAAGGAAACACCATATATTTT.

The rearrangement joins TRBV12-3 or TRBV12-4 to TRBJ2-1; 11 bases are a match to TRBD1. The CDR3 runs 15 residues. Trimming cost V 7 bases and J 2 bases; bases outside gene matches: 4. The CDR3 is CASTGTGGPYNEQFF. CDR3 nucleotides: TGTGCCAGCACCGGGACAGGGGGACCCTACAATGAGCAGTTCTTC.

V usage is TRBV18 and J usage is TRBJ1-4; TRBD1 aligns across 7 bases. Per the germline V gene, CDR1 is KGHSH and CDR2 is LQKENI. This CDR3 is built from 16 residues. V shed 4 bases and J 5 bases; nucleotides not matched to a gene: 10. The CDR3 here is CASSLHPLGQNEKLFF. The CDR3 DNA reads TGTGCCAGCTCACTCCATCCCCTGGGACAGAATGAAAAACTGTTTTTT. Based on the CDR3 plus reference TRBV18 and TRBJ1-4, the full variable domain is NAGVMQNPRHLVRRRGQEARLRCSPMKGHSHVYWYRQLPEEGLKFMVYLQKENIIDESGMPKERFSAEFPKEGPSILRIQQVVRGDSAAYFCASSLHPLGQNEKLFFGSGTQLSVL.

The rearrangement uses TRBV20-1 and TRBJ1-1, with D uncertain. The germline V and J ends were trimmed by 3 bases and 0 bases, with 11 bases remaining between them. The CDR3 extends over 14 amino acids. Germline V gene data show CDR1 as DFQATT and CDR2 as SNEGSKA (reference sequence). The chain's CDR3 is CSASQGSMNTEAFF. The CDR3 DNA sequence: TGCAGTGCTAGTCAAGGGTCCATGAACACTGAAGCTTTCTTT.

The CDR3 is CSASRDRVFGTEAFF. In DNA, the CDR3 is TGCAGTGCTAGCCGGGACAGGGTTTTTGGCACTGAAGCTTTCTTT. This chain connects TRBV20-1 to TRBJ1-1; 9 nucleotides align to TRBD1. Losses at the gene ends were 3 bases for V and 4 bases for J; bases not matched to a gene: 9. CDR1 is DFQATT, CDR2 SNEGSKA, per germline (reference sequence). This CDR3 has 15 residues.

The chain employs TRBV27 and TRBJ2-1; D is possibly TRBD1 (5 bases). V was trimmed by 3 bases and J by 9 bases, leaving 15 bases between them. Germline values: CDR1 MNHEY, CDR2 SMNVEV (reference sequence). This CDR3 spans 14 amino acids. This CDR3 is CASSLSGPITEQFF. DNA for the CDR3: TGTGCCAGCAGTTTGTCAGGGCCGATTACTGAGCAGTTCTTC.

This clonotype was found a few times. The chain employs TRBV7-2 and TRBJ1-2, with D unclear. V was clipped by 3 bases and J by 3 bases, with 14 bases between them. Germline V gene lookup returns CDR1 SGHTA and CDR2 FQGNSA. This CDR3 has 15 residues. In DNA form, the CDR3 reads TGTGCCAGCAGCTTGGCCCGCGAGGCTCACTATGGCTACACCTTC. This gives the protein CASSLAREAHYGYTF.

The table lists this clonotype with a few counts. The CDR3 region has the DNA TGTGCCAGCAACCCGGGACTGGCTAACAATGAGCAGTTCTTC. Translation: CASNPGLANNEQFF. This sequence joins TRBV2 and TRBJ2-1; D is possibly TRBD2 (6 bases). Trimming took off 7 bases at V and 5 bases at J, with 15 bases between the two ends. This CDR3 is 14 amino acids long. The germline V gene encodes CDR1 SNHLY and CDR2 FYNNEI.

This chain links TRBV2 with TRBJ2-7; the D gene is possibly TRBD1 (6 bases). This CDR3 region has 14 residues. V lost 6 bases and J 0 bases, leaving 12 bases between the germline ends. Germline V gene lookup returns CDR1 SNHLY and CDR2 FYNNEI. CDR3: CASRRDILSYEQYF. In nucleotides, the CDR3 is TGTGCCAGCAGAAGGGACATACTCTCCTACGAGCAGTACTTC.

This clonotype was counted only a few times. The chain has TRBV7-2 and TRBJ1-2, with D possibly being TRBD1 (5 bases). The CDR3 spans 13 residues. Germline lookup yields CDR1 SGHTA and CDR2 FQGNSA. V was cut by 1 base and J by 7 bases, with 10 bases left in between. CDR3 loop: CASSLVGRGGYTF. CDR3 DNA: TGTGCCAGCAGCTTAGTGGGGCGCGGTGGCTACACCTTC.

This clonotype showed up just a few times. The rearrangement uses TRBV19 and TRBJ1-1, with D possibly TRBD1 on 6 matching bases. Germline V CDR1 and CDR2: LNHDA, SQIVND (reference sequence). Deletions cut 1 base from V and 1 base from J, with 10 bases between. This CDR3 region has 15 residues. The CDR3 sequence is CASSIGTGWNTEAFF. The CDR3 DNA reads TGTGCCAGTAGTATAGGCACAGGGTGGAACACTGAAGCTTTCTTT.

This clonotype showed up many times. The CDR3 DNA reads TGTGCCAGCAGAGACGGGGGGGGGGCCCACGGCTATGGCTACACCTTC. Protein sequence: CASRDGGGAHGYGYTF. The genes are TRBV12-3 or TRBV12-4 and TRBJ1-2, with a possible D match to TRBD1 (6 bases). This CDR3 region has 16 residues. Trimming took off 6 bases at V and 4 bases at J, with 21 bases between the two ends.

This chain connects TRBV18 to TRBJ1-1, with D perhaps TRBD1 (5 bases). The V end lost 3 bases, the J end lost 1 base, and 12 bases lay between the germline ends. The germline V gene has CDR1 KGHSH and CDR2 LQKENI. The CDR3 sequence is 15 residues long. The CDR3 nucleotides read TGTGCCAGCTCACCTACTGGGGGTCAGAACACTGAAGCTTTCTTT. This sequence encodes CASSPTGGQNTEAFF.

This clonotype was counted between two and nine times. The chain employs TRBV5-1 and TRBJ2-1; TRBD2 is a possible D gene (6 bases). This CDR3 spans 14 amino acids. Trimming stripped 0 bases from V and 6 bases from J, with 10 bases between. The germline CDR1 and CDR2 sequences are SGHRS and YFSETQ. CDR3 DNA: TGCGCCAGCAGCTTGGAGGCCGGGAGCAATGAGCAGTTCTTC. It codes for CASSLEAGSNEQFF.

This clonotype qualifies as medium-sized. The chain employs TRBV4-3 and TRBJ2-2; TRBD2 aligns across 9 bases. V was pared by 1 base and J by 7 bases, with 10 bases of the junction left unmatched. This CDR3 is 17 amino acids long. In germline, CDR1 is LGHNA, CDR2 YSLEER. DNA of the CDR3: TGCGCCAGCAGCCAAGTCCCAAGGCTAGCGGGACACGGGGAGCTGTTTTTT. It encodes CASSQVPRLAGHGELFF.

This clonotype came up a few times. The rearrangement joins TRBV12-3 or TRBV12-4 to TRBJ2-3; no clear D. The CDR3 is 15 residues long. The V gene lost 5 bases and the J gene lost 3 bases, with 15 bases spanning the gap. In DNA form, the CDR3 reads TGTGCCAGCAGTCAAACGTCCCCTCCGACAGATACGCAGTATTTT. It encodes CASSQTSPPTDTQYF.

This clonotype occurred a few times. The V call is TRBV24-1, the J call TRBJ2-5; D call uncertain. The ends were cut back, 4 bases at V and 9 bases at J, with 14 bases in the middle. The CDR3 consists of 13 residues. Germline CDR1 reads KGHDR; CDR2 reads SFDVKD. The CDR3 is CATSDTDRAAQYF. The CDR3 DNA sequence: TGTGCCACCAGTGACACGGACCGGGCGGCCCAGTACTTC.

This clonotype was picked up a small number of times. The CDR3 is CASSLPTGVGYTF. DNA of the CDR3: TGTGCCAGCAGTTTACCTACAGGTGTTGGCTACACCTTC. V gene TRBV12-3 or TRBV12-4 combines with J gene TRBJ1-2; a weak D match, TRBD1 (5 bases). The CDR3 is made up of 13 amino acids. With 2 bases removed from V and 7 bases from J, the gap between germline ends came to 11 bases.

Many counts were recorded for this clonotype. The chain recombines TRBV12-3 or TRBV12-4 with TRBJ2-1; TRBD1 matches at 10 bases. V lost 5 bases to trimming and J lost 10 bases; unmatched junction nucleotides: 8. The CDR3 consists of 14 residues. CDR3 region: CASSPGQGSMEQFF. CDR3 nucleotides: TGTGCCAGCAGTCCGGGACAGGGGAGTATGGAGCAGTTCTTC.

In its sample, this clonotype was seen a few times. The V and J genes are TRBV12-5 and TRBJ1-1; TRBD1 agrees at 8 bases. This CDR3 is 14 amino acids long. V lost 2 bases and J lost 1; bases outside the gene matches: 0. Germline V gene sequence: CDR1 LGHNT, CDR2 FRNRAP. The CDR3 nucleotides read TGTGCTAGTGGTTTGACAGGGGGGAACACTGAAGCTTTCTTT. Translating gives CASGLTGGNTEAFF.

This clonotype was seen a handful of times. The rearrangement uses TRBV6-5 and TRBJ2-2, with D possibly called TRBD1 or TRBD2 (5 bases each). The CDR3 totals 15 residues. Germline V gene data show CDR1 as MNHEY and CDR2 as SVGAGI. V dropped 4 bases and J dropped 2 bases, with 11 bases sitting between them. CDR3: CASSSRGANTGELFF. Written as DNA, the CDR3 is TGTGCCAGCAGTTCGCGAGGGGCCAACACCGGGGAGCTGTTTTTT.

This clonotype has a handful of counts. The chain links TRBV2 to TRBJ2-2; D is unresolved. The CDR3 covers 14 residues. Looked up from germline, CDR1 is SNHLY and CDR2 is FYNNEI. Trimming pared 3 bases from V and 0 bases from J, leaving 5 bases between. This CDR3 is CASSEFPNTGELFF. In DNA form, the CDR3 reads TGTGCCAGCAGTGAGTTTCCGAACACCGGGGAGCTGTTTTTT. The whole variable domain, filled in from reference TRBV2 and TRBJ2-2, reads EPEVTQTPSHQVTQMGQEVILRCVPISNHLYFYWYRQILGQKVEFLVSFYNNEISEKSEIFDDQFSVERPDGSNFTLKIRSTKLEDSAMYFCASSEFPNTGELFFGEGSRLTVL.